The 14 T cell receptor beta chains presented below share a single source sample, sequenced in a study of cytomegalovirus exposure and HLA in healthy donors. Produced via immunoSEQ multiplex PCR; TCRdb's table is partial and in-frame only. The sample carries tens of thousands of clones, roughly 83% recorded once. Input material: PBMCs. These receptor sequences come from a woman younger than 30 in good health and CMV-seropositive.

The chain has TRBV7-8 and TRBJ2-7, with a tentative D call TRBD1 (6 bases). Germline V gives CDR1 SGHVS, CDR2 FQNEAQ. V lost 7 bases and J 2 bases, leaving 24 bases between the germline ends. The length of the CDR3 is 17 residues. CDR3 sequence reads: CASTTRSKQGATYEQYF. CDR3 in DNA: TGTGCCAGCACCACAAGGAGCAAACAGGGTGCAACCTACGAGCAGTACTTC.

The chain recombines TRBV11-3 with TRBJ2-2, with 7 bases identical to TRBD2. Germline CDR1 SGHNT, CDR2 YENEEA. The CDR3 is 15 residues long. J gave up 6 bases and V 5 bases, and 9 bases lay outside the gene matches. The CDR3: CASSPRSTSAGELFF. For the CDR3, the DNA is TGTGCCAGCAGCCCAAGATCCACTAGCGCCGGGGAGCTGTTTTTT.

This rearrangement joins TRBV12-5 to TRBJ1-5, with 7 bases fitting TRBD1. This CDR3 comprises 14 residues. Germline loops: CDR1 LGHNT, CDR2 FRNRAP. V lost 4 bases and J lost 5; bases outside the gene matches: 5. The CDR3 sequence: CASGSRQGDQPQHF. The CDR3 DNA is TGTGCTAGTGGTTCCCGACAGGGCGATCAGCCCCAGCATTTT.

The chain joins TRBV30 to TRBJ2-2; D is perhaps TRBD1 (5 bases). This CDR3 is built from 14 residues. V shed 0 bases and J shed 7 bases, with 12 bases lying between them. The germline V gene encodes CDR1 GTSNPN and CDR2 SVGIG (reference sequence). The DNA for the CDR3 is TGTGCCTGGAGTGTACAGGCAGGTGGCGGGGAGCTGTTTTTT. It is translated as CAWSVQAGGGELFF.

CDR3 bases: TGTGCCAGAAGCTTGGGGGACAGGGGGCGGCGGAACTATGGCTACACCTTC. Translated: CARSLGDRGRRNYGYTF. The chain employs TRBV5-3 and TRBJ1-2, with TRBD1 matching 12 bases. TRBV5-3 is marked as an open reading frame, function uncertain. After removal of 0 bases from V and 2 bases from J, the junction contained 5 bases not matched to a gene. The CDR3 consists of 17 residues.

This sequence joins TRBV28 and TRBJ2-7; the D is unclear. V lost 10 bases, J lost 0 bases, and 13 bases lay in between. The CDR3 has 13 amino acids. CDR1 is MDHEN, CDR2 SYDVKM, per germline. This chain's CDR3 is CATEDKNSYEQYF. The CDR3 DNA follows: TGTGCCACCGAAGACAAAAACTCCTACGAGCAGTACTTC.

The chain recombines TRBV29-1 with TRBJ2-1; 8 nucleotides line up with TRBD1. After removal of 7 bases from V and 5 bases from J, the junction contained 16 bases not matched to a gene. From germline, CDR1 is SQVTM and CDR2 ANQGSEA. The CDR3 loop spans 16 amino acids. Here the CDR3 DNA reads TGCAGCGCACGGACATACCCGGGACAGGCCAACAATGAGCAGTTCTTC. Translating it yields CSARTYPGQANNEQFF.

The V and J genes are TRBV28 and TRBJ2-5, with D perhaps TRBD1 (7 bases). Trimming took 8 bases from V and 4 from J, leaving 17 bases between them. This CDR3 comprises 14 residues. The germline V gene encodes CDR1 MDHEN and CDR2 SYDVKM. CDR3 in amino acids: CASLKSQGGETQYF. As DNA, the CDR3 is TGTGCCAGCCTAAAATCCCAGGGGGGAGAGACCCAGTACTTC.

The table lists this clone with a few counts. The chain is built from TRBV5-1 and TRBJ2-2; D is perhaps TRBD1 (5 bases). The ends were cut back, 4 bases at V and 1 base at J, with 14 bases in the middle. CDR1 and CDR2 (germline): SGHRS, YFSETQ. This CDR3 contains 16 residues. This CDR3 is CASSPTIQGNTGELFF. The CDR3 DNA follows: TGCGCCAGCAGCCCAACGATCCAGGGGAACACCGGGGAGCTGTTTTTT. Filled out from reference TRBV5-1 and TRBJ2-2, the complete variable domain reads KAGVTQTPRYLIKTRGQQVTLSCSPISGHRSVSWYQQTPGQGLQFLFEYFSETQRNKGNFPGRFSGRQFSNSRSEMNVSTLELGDSALYLCASSPTIQGNTGELFFGEGSRLTVL.

This chain connects TRBV18 to TRBJ2-3, with D perhaps TRBD1 (5 bases). This CDR3 region has 13 residues. Germline V gene data show CDR1 as KGHSH and CDR2 as LQKENI. With 6 bases removed from V and 3 bases from J, the gap between germline ends came to 10 bases. CDR3 sequence: CASSWGETDTQYF. The CDR3 DNA follows: TGTGCCAGCTCTTGGGGCGAGACAGATACGCAGTATTTT.

The genes are TRBV30 and TRBJ2-3; 9 bases agree with TRBD1. Germline values: CDR1 GTSNPN, CDR2 SVGIG (reference sequence). V gave up 4 bases and J gave up 5 bases; unmatched junction bases: 7. The CDR3 covers 14 residues. The CDR3 loop reads CAWIEQGARDTQYF. The DNA of the CDR3 is TGTGCCTGGATCGAACAGGGGGCGCGAGATACGCAGTATTTT. Based on the CDR3 plus reference TRBV30 and TRBJ2-3, the full variable domain is SQTIHQWPATLVQPVGSPLSLECTVEGTSNPNLYWYRQAAGRGLQLLFYSVGIGQISSEVPQNLSASRPQDRQFILSSKKLLLSDSGFYLCAWIEQGARDTQYFGPGTRLTVL.

This clone was counted a single time. The chain joins TRBV30 to TRBJ1-1; 7 nucleotides align to TRBD1. CDR1 GTSNPN and CDR2 SVGIG come from the germline V gene (reference sequence). CDR3 length: 10 residues. Trimming removed 8 bases from V and 7 bases from J; junction bases left unmatched: 4. The CDR3 DNA is TGTGCCGCAAGGGACAGTGAAGCTTTCTTT. It is translated as CAARDSEAFF.

The chain links TRBV28 to TRBJ2-4; D perhaps matches TRBD1 (6 bases). The V gene's germline CDR1 is MDHEN and CDR2 SYDVKM. The CDR3 is 14 amino acids. Trimming shortened V by 6 bases and J by 7 bases, and 16 bases separated the two germline ends. CDR3 coding DNA: TGTGCCAGCAGGTCCGGACAGATTAGGAACATTCAGTACTTC. Its translation: CASRSGQIRNIQYF.

The chain carries TRBV30 and TRBJ2-5, with TRBD2 matching over 8 bases. Trimming removed 3 bases from V and 5 bases from J; junction bases left unmatched: 8. Germline CDR1 GTSNPN, CDR2 SVGIG (reference sequence). CDR3 length: 14 amino acids. The CDR3 sequence: CAWRAPGGSETQYF. CDR3 bases: TGTGCCTGGAGAGCCCCGGGGGGGAGTGAGACCCAGTACTTC.